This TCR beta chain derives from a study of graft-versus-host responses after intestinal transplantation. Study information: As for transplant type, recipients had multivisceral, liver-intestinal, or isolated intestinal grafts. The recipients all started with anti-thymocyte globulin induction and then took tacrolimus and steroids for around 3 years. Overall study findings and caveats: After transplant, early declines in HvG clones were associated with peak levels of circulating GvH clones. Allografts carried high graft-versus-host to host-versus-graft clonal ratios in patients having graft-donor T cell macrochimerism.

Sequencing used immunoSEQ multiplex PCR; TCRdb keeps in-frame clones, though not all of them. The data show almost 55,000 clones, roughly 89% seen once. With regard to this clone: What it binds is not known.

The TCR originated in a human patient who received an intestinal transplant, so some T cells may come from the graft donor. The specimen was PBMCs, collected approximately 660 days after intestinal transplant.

CDR3 sequence reads: CASSLPGSGGRTEAFF. CDR3 coding DNA: TGTGCCAGCAGCTTGCCTGGTTCGGGGGGACGCACTGAAGCTTTCTTT. The V and J genes are TRBV7-9 and TRBJ1-1; possible D gene TRBD1, 5 bases. Trimming took 3 bases from V and 4 from J, leaving 18 bases between them. There are 16 residues in the CDR3. Germline-derived CDR1 and CDR2 are SEHNR and FQNEAQ (reference sequence).